This TCR beta chain is from a study of tumor and adjacent non-tumor tissue in lung cancer. Whole-study context: The patients, 10 men and 4 to 6 women, were roughly 30 to 76 with stage I to III disease.

Three rounds of nested PCR, following a modified ARM-PCR protocol, produced the TCRbeta library. TCRdb passed the multiplex PCR reads through MiXCR, listing each CDR3 protein once. The sample shows tens of thousands of distinct CDR3 sequences, 76% of them seen only once. The template was RNA from unsorted bulk tissue. More than 3 cm separated this lung sample from the edge of the tumor. Newly diagnosed lung cancer patients had thoracic surgery in China, August–late 2014, without prior chemotherapy. Notes on the study in general: Compared with tumor, normal lung showed significantly lower TCR diversity. Top 100 clones took a larger repertoire share in normal lung.

As for this clonotype: Its antigen is unknown. A read error may account for a junction end that differs from germline.

The receptor was derived from a man between 65 and 85 years old with non-small cell lung cancer. The material sequenced was distant non-tumor lung tissue.

The CDR3 coding sequence is TGTGCCAGCAGTCAGGACTTGCGTCAGACCCAGCATTTT. Amino acids: CASSQDLRQTQHF. This chain connects TRBV11-1 to TRBJ1-5; no firm D call. CDR1 and CDR2 from the germline V gene are SGHAT and FQDESV (reference sequence). The CDR3 is made up of 13 amino acids.